These 3 T cell receptor beta chains originate from one sample sequenced in a study of blood T cells in healthy people across ages. For the second PCR, which ran for 7 to 11 cycles, a sample-barcoded 5' primer and a J-beta primer mix were used. Each CDR3 protein gets one entry after TCRdb re-called the 5' RACE reads with MiXCR. The table shows about a million distinct CDR3 sequences, with roughly two fifths occurring only once. The sequenced sample consisted of blood. Every receptor here comes from a man aged 18-30 years in good health.

This clonotype appeared a few times. The gene calls are TRBV6-5 and TRBJ2-3; 12 nucleotides match TRBD1. CDR1 MNHEY and CDR2 SVGAGI come from the germline V gene. J gave up 6 bases and V 4 bases, and 8 bases lay outside the gene matches. The CDR3 has 16 residues. This CDR3 reads CASSSPPGQGADTQYF. For the CDR3, the DNA is TGTGCCAGCAGTTCCCCGCCGGGACAGGGGGCGGATACGCAGTATTTT.

The chain uses TRBV9 and TRBJ2-1; TRBD1 is a possible D gene (6 bases). This CDR3 region has 17 residues. The V end was cut by 2 bases, the J end by 12 bases, with 27 bases between. Germline values: CDR1 SGDLS, CDR2 YYNGEE. CDR3 DNA sequence: TGTGCCAGCAGCGTGGCATCAGGACAGCCCTTGGCGTATGTGCAGTTCTTC. Its translation is CASSVASGQPLAYVQFF.

This clonotype was counted between two and nine times. The rearrangement uses TRBV20-1 and TRBJ2-3; D unresolved. V lost 0 bases and J 2 bases, leaving 24 bases between the germline ends. The CDR3 contains 19 residues. Per germline, CDR1 DFQATT and CDR2 SNEGSKA (reference sequence). CDR3 sequence (DNA): TGCAGTGCTAGAGATTATCAGGATCAAGAAATTCAAAACACAGATACGCAGTATTTT. Translation gives CSARDYQDQEIQNTDTQYF.